The rows below give T cell receptor beta chains drawn from one sample of a study of cytomegalovirus exposure and HLA in healthy donors. The method was immunoSEQ multiplex PCR; TCRdb's version includes in-frame clones alone and lacks a portion of them. The sample consists of about 240,000 clones, around 87% of them appearing once. Source material: PBMCs. The source of these receptors is a woman aged 25 to 45 in good health and CMV-seropositive. The conserved cysteine and the conserved F or W are not part of the CDR3 here. The order of the fields is V gene, CDR3 protein.

TRBV28,ASSLVLAQNIQY
TRBV19,ASSIQGFYGYT
TRBV19,ASRSPTREQF
TRBV6-1,ASNLNYGYT
TRBV19,ASSISGRTYEQY
TRBV30,AWSHLDRAQETQY
TRBV6-5,ASRSQGRVGDF
TRBV10-1,ASSEARGVIYNEQF
TRBV7-9,ASSFVGTHGYT
TRBV7-9,ASSLGQNTEAF
TRBV7-2,ASSTDWPYNEQF
TRBV5-1,ASSFGGRAIMQY
TRBV29-1,SVADRDYGYT
TRBV5-1,ASSLVSGDYGYT
TRBV29-1,SVEIRAGELF
TRBV5-1,ASRRTELMYNEQF
TRBV9,ASTLGGSPGELF
TRBV4-1,ASSQDGFRNYGYT
TRBV27,ASRARGGNQPQH
TRBV28,ASSVGDRGGGYT
TRBV7-6,ASSLATGVGTEAF
TRBV11-1,ASSRDPGQTQY
TRBV6-5,ASSYSAGGSTEAF
TRBV5-1,ASSPQGNQETQY
TRBV20-1,SARRDREAF
TRBV6-1,ASSDLRTDTEAF
TRBV29-1,SALGMSYGYT
TRBV11-1,ASSAGGWGQGYGYT
TRBV2,ASSIVNSNQPQH
TRBV28,ASRVEYEQY
TRBV5-1,ASSNRDRAYNEQF
TRBV9,ASSVARQTGHTQY
TRBV19,ASRYRGGNQPQH
TRBV19,ASRDPGLPYEQY
TRBV19,ASSIIQGFNQPQH
TRBV7-9,ASSPLTSGKSSYNEQF
TRBV7-2,ASSATGALF
TRBV5-5,ASSSQNTEAF
TRBV22-1,PGSAPWRANEKLF
TRBV6-1,ASRSGQGLSEQY
TRBV18,ASSPDRDRAAYEQY
TRBV28,ASSSTGGAYTEAF
TRBV7-8,ASSVLSYTGELF
TRBV6-1,ASSAYGQISGNTIY
TRBV30,AWVGQVYGYT
TRBV5-1,ASRTAGGITGELF
TRBV14,ASSQVYGRTTNYGYT
TRBV7-9,ASSPFAGVDTGELF
TRBV28,ATLAPGQGVYEQY
TRBV19,ASSAGQGGNYEQY
TRBV19,ASSILVVGGGYT
TRBV6-5,ASSYSFQSGNIQY